These 16 T cell receptor beta chains share one sample of origin, sequenced in a study of cytomegalovirus exposure and HLA in healthy donors (dated by TCRdb to about 2017). Library preparation was by the immunoSEQ multiplex PCR assay. A mixture of 60 forward primers for TCR Vbeta segments and 13 reverse primers for TCR Jbeta segments was used in the multiplex PCR. TCRdb re-hosts the immuneACCESS table, in-frame sequences only. Its copies lack some clones; in the studies checked, an unresolved V gene accounts for under half of them, and the cause for the rest is not known. This sample's table contains approximately 75,000 clones. The top ten constitute roughly 0.89% of the sample. The sequenced material came from PBMCs. The receptors come from a boy between 5 and 17 years old in good health and CMV-seronegative.

The chain joins TRBV30 to TRBJ2-2, with 10 bases lining up with TRBD2. Trimming at V came to 0 bases and at J to 6 bases, leaving 10 bases not matched to a gene. The CDR3 has 17 residues. CDR1 GTSNPN and CDR2 SVGIG come from the germline V gene (reference sequence). Written as DNA, the CDR3 is TGTGCCTGGAGTGTACGGTTAGCGCTAGCGGGGGCCGGGGAGCTGTTTTTT. Translating gives CAWSVRLALAGAGELFF.

This chain uses TRBV30 with TRBJ2-7; 7 bases map to TRBD1. V trimming: 0 bases; J trimming: 6 bases; junction bases outside the gene matches: 5. The germline V gene has CDR1 GTSNPN and CDR2 SVGIG (reference sequence). The CDR3 has 13 amino acids. In nucleotides, the CDR3 is TGTGCCTGGAGTGTAAAACAGGGGACCGAGCAGTACTTC. Protein: CAWSVKQGTEQYF.

The gene calls are TRBV7-6 and TRBJ2-7, with D possibly being TRBD1 (6 bases). Germline V gene lookup returns CDR1 SGHVS and CDR2 FNYEAQ. CDR3 length: 14 amino acids. Trimming left V 0 bases short and J 3 bases short, with 9 bases between. DNA of the CDR3: TGTGCCAGCAGCTTAGCGACAGGAGACTACGAGCAGTACTTC. As protein: CASSLATGDYEQYF.

CDR3 amino acids: CSVGHNSNTEAFF. In nucleotides, the CDR3 is TGCAGCGTTGGGCACAATTCGAACACTGAAGCTTTCTTT. The chain uses TRBV29-1 and TRBJ1-1; D gene uncertain. V was trimmed by 4 bases and J by 1 base, leaving 10 bases between them. Germline lookup yields CDR1 SQVTM and CDR2 ANQGSEA. CDR3 size: 13 residues. Full variable domain (outside the CDR3, taken from reference TRBV29-1 and TRBJ1-1): SAVISQKPSRDICQRGTSLTIQCQVDSQVTMMFWYRQQPGQSLTLIATANQGSEATYESGFVIDKFPISRPNLTFSTLTVSNMSPEDSSIYLCSVGHNSNTEAFFGQGTRLTVV.

This chain connects TRBV7-8 to TRBJ2-7, with D perhaps TRBD2 (5 bases). V lost 5 bases and J 3 bases, leaving 8 bases between the germline ends. The CDR3 sequence is 12 residues long. CDR1 is SGHVS and CDR2 is FQNEAQ in the germline V gene. This chain's CDR3 is CASSLDFYEQYF. The DNA for the CDR3 is TGTGCCAGCAGCCTGGACTTCTACGAGCAGTACTTC.

The chain uses TRBV18 and TRBJ1-3; no definite D call. V lost 2 bases and J lost 1, with 9 bases in between. This CDR3 has 15 amino acids. Germline V gives CDR1 KGHSH, CDR2 LQKENI. The CDR3 reads CASSPRSGSGNTIYF. CDR3 coding DNA: TGTGCCAGCTCACCAAGGTCGGGTTCTGGAAACACCATATATTTT.

This rearrangement joins TRBV30 to TRBJ2-7; D possibly corresponds to TRBD2 (6 bases). Trimming removed 4 bases at V and 2 bases at J, with 12 bases between. Germline loops: CDR1 GTSNPN, CDR2 SVGIG (reference sequence). CDR3 length: 13 amino acids. The CDR3 nucleotides read TGTGCCTGGACTCCGGGGGTCGCCTACGAGCAGTACTTC. It codes for CAWTPGVAYEQYF. Full variable domain (outside the CDR3, taken from reference TRBV30 and TRBJ2-7): SQTIHQWPATLVQPVGSPLSLECTVEGTSNPNLYWYRQAAGRGLQLLFYSVGIGQISSEVPQNLSASRPQDRQFILSSKKLLLSDSGFYLCAWTPGVAYEQYFGPGTRLTVT.

The chain joins TRBV10-1 to TRBJ2-1; D is possibly TRBD2 (6 bases). The germline V gene has CDR1 WNHNN and CDR2 SYGVQD (reference sequence). This CDR3 comprises 14 residues. V lost 3 bases to trimming and J lost 10 bases, with 16 bases between them. This CDR3 is CASSEGGGIGEQFF. Here the CDR3 DNA reads TGCGCCAGCAGTGAAGGAGGAGGGATTGGCGAGCAGTTCTTC.

The CDR3 protein is CASSVTGVNYGYTF. DNA for the CDR3: TGTGCCAGCAGTGTGACAGGGGTGAACTATGGCTACACCTTC. V gene TRBV6-5 combines with J gene TRBJ1-2, with 8 bases lining up with TRBD1. The trim removed 5 bases at V and 2 bases at J, leaving 4 bases unmatched. The germline V gene encodes CDR1 MNHEY and CDR2 SVGAGI. The CDR3 length is 14 residues.

In the case of this clone: This specimen includes other DNA sequences encoding the same CDR3. The V and J genes are TRBV9 and TRBJ2-2; D gene ambiguous. The V end lost 0 bases, the J end lost 1 base, and 4 bases lay between the germline ends. CDR3 length equals 14 residues. Germline V CDR1 and CDR2: SGDLS, YYNGEE. In DNA, the CDR3 is TGTGCCAGCAGCGTAGCCGGGAACACCGGGGAGCTGTTTTTT. Its translation is CASSVAGNTGELFF.

The chain uses TRBV2 and TRBJ1-1, with a weak D call TRBD1 (6 bases). Germline lookup yields CDR1 SNHLY and CDR2 FYNNEI. The CDR3 sequence is 13 residues long. V was clipped by 6 bases and J by 8 bases, with 16 bases between them. The CDR3 nucleotides are TGTGCCAGCAGCGTTCGGGACAATCAAGAAGCTTTCTTT. The encoded protein is CASSVRDNQEAFF.

V gene TRBV25-1 combines with J gene TRBJ1-6; 9 nucleotides match TRBD1. CDR3 size: 16 residues. With V trimmed by 4 bases and J by 8 bases, 9 bases remained unmatched. The germline V gene has CDR1 MGHDK and CDR2 SYGVNS. CDR3 bases: TGTGCCAGCAGTGGCTTACCGGGACAGGGAGATTCACCCCTCCACTTT. It translates to CASSGLPGQGDSPLHF.

The V call is TRBV5-6, the J call TRBJ2-1, with 9 bases that match TRBD1. This CDR3 has 16 residues. V trimming: 4 bases; J trimming: 3 bases; junction bases outside the gene matches: 8. CDR1 is SGHDT and CDR2 is YYEEEE in the germline V gene. The CDR3 DNA reads as TGTGCCAGCAGCCCTAACAGGGGGCTCGTCTACAATGAGCAGTTCTTC. This translates into CASSPNRGLVYNEQFF.

CDR3 sequence (DNA): TGTGCCAGCAGTGTGGGGACAGGGGTCCCCTACGAGCAGTACTTC. It codes for CASSVGTGVPYEQYF. The chain links TRBV6-1 to TRBJ2-7; TRBD1 matches at 10 bases. This CDR3 has 15 amino acids. Germline CDR1 is MNHNS and CDR2 is SASEGT. Trimming at V came to 4 bases and at J to 2 bases, leaving 5 bases not matched to a gene.

The chain couples TRBV5-8 to TRBJ2-2; D uncertain. V gave up 4 bases and J gave up 0 bases, with 10 bases separating them. CDR1 and CDR2 (germline): SGHTS, YDEGEE. The CDR3 is 15 residues long. For the CDR3, the DNA is TGTGCCAGCAGCCCCGGTATAACGAACACCGGGGAGCTGTTTTTT. The encoded protein is CASSPGITNTGELFF.

The chain recombines TRBV30 with TRBJ2-5; 7 bases line up with TRBD2. Trimming removed 2 bases from V and 4 bases from J; junction bases left unmatched: 7. The V gene's germline CDR1 is GTSNPN and CDR2 SVGIG (reference sequence). The CDR3 consists of 14 residues. CDR3 nucleotide sequence: TGTGCCTGGAGTAAGGGGAGGGGACCAGAGACCCAGTACTTC. Protein sequence: CAWSKGRGPETQYF.